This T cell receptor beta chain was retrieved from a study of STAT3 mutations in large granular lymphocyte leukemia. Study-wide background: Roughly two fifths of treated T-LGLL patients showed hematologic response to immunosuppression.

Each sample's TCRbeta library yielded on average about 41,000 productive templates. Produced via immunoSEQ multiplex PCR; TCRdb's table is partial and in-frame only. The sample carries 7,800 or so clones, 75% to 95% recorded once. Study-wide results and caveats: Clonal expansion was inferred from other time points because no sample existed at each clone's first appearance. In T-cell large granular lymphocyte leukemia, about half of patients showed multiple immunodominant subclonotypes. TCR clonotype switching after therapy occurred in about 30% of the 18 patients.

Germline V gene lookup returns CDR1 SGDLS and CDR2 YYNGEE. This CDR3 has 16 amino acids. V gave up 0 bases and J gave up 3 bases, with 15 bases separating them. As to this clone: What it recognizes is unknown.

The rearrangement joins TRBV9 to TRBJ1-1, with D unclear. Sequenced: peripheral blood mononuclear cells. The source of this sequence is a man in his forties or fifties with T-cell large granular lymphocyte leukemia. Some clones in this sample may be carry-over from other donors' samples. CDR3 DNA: TGTGCCAGCAGCGTAGGTGATATTGGACGGCACACTGAAGCTTTCTTT. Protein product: CASSVGDIGRHTEAFF.